The 23 T cell receptor beta chains below were found in one sample sequenced in a study of cytomegalovirus exposure and HLA in healthy donors (TCRdb year 2017). The library was built by means of the immunoSEQ multiplex PCR assay. For the multiplex PCR, a mixture combining 60 forward primers for TCR Vbeta segments and 13 reverse primers for TCR Jbeta segments was used. Sourced from immuneACCESS, this table was stored by TCRdb with only in-frame sequences that have V and J called. A share of the clones is absent; for the studies checked, an unresolved V gene accounts for under half, and the remainder has no known explanation. The sample table records around 130,000 clones; 80% to 85% of these occur just once. Of the sample, about 0.71% is held by the ten largest clones. Sequencing used PBMCs. The receptors were gathered from a man between 18 and 29 years old in good health and CMV-seronegative.

The J gene is TRBJ2-1, the V gene TRBV7-9; D may be TRBD2 (6 bases). Trimming stripped 5 bases from V and 7 bases from J, with 21 bases between. Germline CDR1 is SEHNR and CDR2 is FQNEAQ (reference sequence). This CDR3 has 16 residues. The DNA of the CDR3 is TGTGCCAGCAGCCCCCAGGCCCCCAGCCGGGGGAATGAGCAGTTCTTC. Its protein is CASSPQAPSRGNEQFF.

The chain carries TRBV29-1 and TRBJ2-1; TRBD1 matches 7 bases. Trimming removed 7 bases from V and 8 bases from J; junction bases left unmatched: 8. CDR3 length: 12 residues. Per germline, CDR1 SQVTM and CDR2 ANQGSEA. The CDR3 coding sequence is TGCAGCGCCCCAGACAGGGTCTATGAGCAGTTCTTC. Its protein product is CSAPDRVYEQFF.

V is TRBV7-9 and J is TRBJ1-5, with TRBD1 matching 7 bases. The CDR3 is 16 amino acids. Unmatched junction bases numbered 7, after V lost 1 base and J lost 4 bases. CDR1 SEHNR and CDR2 FQNEAQ come from the germline V gene (reference sequence). Written as DNA, the CDR3 is TGTGCCAGCAGCTTAGTGGGCAGGGGGGCAAATCAGCCCCAGCATTTT. Its protein product is CASSLVGRGANQPQHF.

The chain joins TRBV6-5 to TRBJ1-2, with a weak D call TRBD1 (5 bases). The V and J ends lost 6 bases and 9 bases respectively, with 14 bases between them. The CDR3 spans 12 residues. In germline, CDR1 is MNHEY, CDR2 SVGAGI. The CDR3: CASRTGAMSYTF. The CDR3 DNA sequence: TGTGCCAGCAGAACAGGCGCTATGAGCTACACCTTC.

The chain has TRBV28 and TRBJ1-5, with D unresolved. The V gene lost 4 bases and the J gene lost 4 bases, with 8 bases spanning the gap. Germline CDR1 and CDR2: MDHEN and SYDVKM. The CDR3 has 13 residues. CDR3 bases: TGTGCCAGCAGTTCCCAGCGGAATCAGCCCCAGCATTTT. Translation: CASSSQRNQPQHF.

V and J are TRBV5-1 and TRBJ2-5; TRBD1 agrees at 7 bases. CDR3 length equals 13 residues. CDR1 and CDR2 (germline): SGHRS, YFSETQ. V lost 4 bases, J lost 5 bases, and 5 bases stayed unmatched. The CDR3 nucleotides read TGCGCCAGCAGCAAGGGGGCTGGGGAGACCCAGTACTTC. Translating it yields CASSKGAGETQYF.

Only one count was recorded for this clone. A read error may produce the germline difference seen at one junction end. V gene TRBV7-7 combines with J gene TRBJ2-3; 12 bases map to TRBD2. This CDR3 has 16 residues. The germline gives CDR1 SSHAT, CDR2 FNYEAQ (reference sequence). DNA for the CDR3: TGTGCTAGCAGCCCAGGACTAGCGGGGAGCCGAGATACGCAGTATTTT. Its translation: CASSPGLAGSRDTQYF.

The chain combines TRBV19 with TRBJ1-1; perhaps TRBD1 as D (6 bases). Germline V gene lookup returns CDR1 LNHDA and CDR2 SQIVND (reference sequence). There are 18 residues in the CDR3. Trimming took off 5 bases at V and 4 bases at J, with 26 bases between the two ends. CDR3 sequence (DNA): TGTGCCAGTAGTCCCGGGACACTCCTAAATGGAAGGGTCACTGAAGCTTTCTTT. Encoded protein: CASSPGTLLNGRVTEAFF.

The chain joins TRBV19 to TRBJ1-6; D gene ambiguous. The CDR3 has 15 residues. Between the trimmed V and J ends, which lost 6 bases and 0 bases, there was a span of 9 bases. Looked up from germline, CDR1 is LNHDA and CDR2 is SQIVND (reference sequence). The CDR3 nucleotides are TGTGCCAGTAGCCTTGGGAGCTCCTATAATTCACCCCTCCACTTT. Protein sequence: CASSLGSSYNSPLHF.

The V and J genes are TRBV6-5 and TRBJ1-5, with D maybe TRBD1 (6 bases). The CDR3 has 14 residues. Germline CDR1 MNHEY, CDR2 SVGAGI. Trimming took 4 bases from V and 6 from J, leaving 13 bases between them. This CDR3 is CASSSGRGFQPQHF. The DNA of the CDR3 is TGTGCCAGCAGTTCAGGGAGGGGGTTTCAGCCCCAGCATTTT.

CDR3: CASSRRRGQETQYF. In DNA form, the CDR3 reads TGTGCCAGCAGTCGGCGCAGGGGACAAGAGACCCAGTACTTC. The V gene is TRBV27, the J gene TRBJ2-5, with D tentatively TRBD1 (6 bases). Germline CDR1 is MNHEY and CDR2 is SMNVEV (reference sequence). Trimming cost V 5 bases and J 2 bases, with 12 bases left between them. This CDR3 comprises 14 residues.

This rearrangement joins TRBV10-3 to TRBJ1-1; unclear D gene. The CDR3 is made up of 13 amino acids. Germline V gene data show CDR1 as ENHRY and CDR2 as SYGVKD. The germline V and J ends were trimmed by 9 bases and 2 bases, with 13 bases remaining between them. The CDR3 DNA sequence: TGTGCCATTGGAGACGGATTCAACACTGAAGCTTTCTTT. As protein: CAIGDGFNTEAFF.

The chain joins TRBV5-6 to TRBJ1-1; D gene uncertain. The CDR3 runs 12 residues. V dropped 3 bases and J dropped 1 base, with 4 bases sitting between them. Germline-derived CDR1 and CDR2 are SGHDT and YYEEEE. Here the CDR3 DNA reads TGTGCCAGCAGCTACTCGAACACTGAAGCTTTCTTT. This sequence encodes CASSYSNTEAFF.

V is TRBV5-1 and J is TRBJ2-7, with 9 nucleotides matching TRBD1. The V and J ends lost 1 base and 7 bases, in that order; junction bases with no gene match: 12. The CDR3 consists of 16 residues. The germline V gene has CDR1 SGHRS and CDR2 YFSETQ. The CDR3, as DNA: TGCGCCAGCAGCTTGCTGGACAGGGGCTCTACGTTTGAGCAGTACTTC. Residues: CASSLLDRGSTFEQYF.

V usage is TRBV10-3 and J usage is TRBJ2-3; no clear D gene. V dropped 6 bases and J dropped 6 bases, with 10 bases sitting between them. Germline CDR1 and CDR2: ENHRY and SYGVKD. The length of the CDR3 is 12 residues. CDR3 in DNA: TGTGCCATCAGCCCCCCTGCGGATACGCAGTATTTT. It is translated as CAISPPADTQYF.

The chain employs TRBV7-9 and TRBJ1-6; perhaps TRBD1 as D (6 bases). From germline, CDR1 is SEHNR and CDR2 FQNEAQ (reference sequence). This CDR3 spans 14 amino acids. V dropped 5 bases and J dropped 4 bases, with 9 bases sitting between them. The CDR3 coding sequence is TGTGCCAGCAGCCACGGACAGTATAATTCACCCCTCCACTTT. This encodes CASSHGQYNSPLHF.

CDR3: CASSGGGQPQHF. The CDR3 nucleotides are TGTGCCAGCAGCGGGGGAGGTCAGCCCCAGCATTTT. The V call is TRBV5-6, the J call TRBJ1-5; TRBD1 is a possible D gene (5 bases). The CDR3 runs 12 residues. V lost 4 bases to trimming and J lost 6 bases, with 8 bases between them. CDR1 is SGHDT and CDR2 is YYEEEE in the germline V gene.

The V call is TRBV29-1, the J call TRBJ2-1; the D is unclear. Trimming cost V 1 base and J 0 bases, with 10 bases left between them. CDR1 is SQVTM, CDR2 ANQGSEA, per germline. The CDR3 runs to 15 residues. CDR3 region: CSVEGGESSYNEQFF. CDR3 DNA: TGCAGCGTTGAAGGAGGAGAGAGCTCCTACAATGAGCAGTTCTTC.

The rearrangement uses TRBV28 and TRBJ1-2; 8 bases line up with TRBD1. V dropped 5 bases and J dropped 7; count of bases not matched to a gene: 9. Germline values: CDR1 MDHEN, CDR2 SYDVKM. The CDR3 extends over 14 amino acids. CDR3 coding DNA: TGTGCCAGCAGTGCGGCAGGGGGCCGGATTGGCTACACCTTC. Protein: CASSAAGGRIGYTF.

A few counts support this clone. In DNA, the CDR3 is TGTGCCAGCAGCTTAACAGTTTCAGGAAACACCATATATTTT. Protein sequence: CASSLTVSGNTIYF. The V gene is TRBV7-2, the J gene TRBJ1-3; no definite D call. Germline values: CDR1 SGHTA, CDR2 FQGNSA. Trimming removed 2 bases at V and 4 bases at J, with 9 bases between. The CDR3 is 14 residues long.

The V call is TRBV19, the J call TRBJ2-1; 10 bases are shared with TRBD1. The CDR3 is made up of 14 amino acids. V shed 5 bases, J shed 6 bases, and the junction held 4 bases outside the gene matches. The V gene's germline CDR1 is LNHDA and CDR2 SQIVND (reference sequence). This chain's CDR3 is CASSRDRGINEQFF. For the CDR3, the DNA is TGTGCCAGTAGTCGGGACAGGGGTATCAATGAGCAGTTCTTC. Drawing the rest from reference TRBV19 and TRBJ2-1, the complete variable domain is DGGITQSPKYLFRKEGQNVTLSCEQNLNHDAMYWYRQDPGQGLRLIYYSQIVNDFQKGDIAEGYSVSREKKESFPLTVTSAQKNPTAFYLCASSRDRGINEQFFGPGTRLTVL.

J is TRBJ1-2 and V is TRBV7-2, with 8 bases matching TRBD1. Trimming removed 0 bases from V and 10 bases from J; junction bases left unmatched: 13. Germline CDR1 SGHTA, CDR2 FQGNSA. The CDR3 is made up of 16 amino acids. CDR3 amino acids: CASSLAGTGSIVDYTF. For the CDR3, the DNA is TGTGCCAGCAGCTTAGCGGGGACAGGTTCAATCGTAGACTACACCTTC.

The chain recombines TRBV18 with TRBJ2-7, with 7 bases lining up with TRBD1. The V and J ends lost 2 bases and 5 bases, in that order; junction bases with no gene match: 9. Germline-derived CDR1 and CDR2 are KGHSH and LQKENI. The CDR3 length is 15 residues. Here the CDR3 reads CASSPRTGSENEQYF. The DNA for the CDR3 is TGTGCCAGCTCACCAAGGACAGGTAGTGAGAACGAGCAGTACTTC.